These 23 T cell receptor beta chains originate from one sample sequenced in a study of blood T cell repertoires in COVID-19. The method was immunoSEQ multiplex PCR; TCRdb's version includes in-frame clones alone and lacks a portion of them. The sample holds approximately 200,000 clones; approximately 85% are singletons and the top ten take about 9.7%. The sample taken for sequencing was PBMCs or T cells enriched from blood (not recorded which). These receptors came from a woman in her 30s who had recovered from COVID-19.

CDR3 bases: TGCAGCGTCGGCTTTCGGACAGGGCCCAACACTGAAGCTTTCTTT. Translating gives CSVGFRTGPNTEAFF. The chain uses TRBV29-1 and TRBJ1-1, with 8 positions matching TRBD1. The CDR3 runs to 15 residues. Per germline, CDR1 SQVTM and CDR2 ANQGSEA. Losses at the gene ends were 6 bases for V and 2 bases for J; bases not matched to a gene: 11.

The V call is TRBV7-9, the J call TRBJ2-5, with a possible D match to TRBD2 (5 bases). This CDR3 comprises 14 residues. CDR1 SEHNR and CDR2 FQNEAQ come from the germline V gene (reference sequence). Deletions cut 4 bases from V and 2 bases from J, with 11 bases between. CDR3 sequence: CASSWEHGQETQYF. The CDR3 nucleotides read TGTGCCAGCAGCTGGGAGCACGGGCAAGAGACCCAGTACTTC.

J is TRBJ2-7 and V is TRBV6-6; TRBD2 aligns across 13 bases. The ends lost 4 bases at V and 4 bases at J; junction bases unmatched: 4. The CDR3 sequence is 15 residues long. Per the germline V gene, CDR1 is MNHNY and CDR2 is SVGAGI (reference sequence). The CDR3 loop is CASSSLAGGLYEQYF. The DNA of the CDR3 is TGTGCCAGCAGTTCACTAGCGGGAGGGCTGTACGAGCAGTACTTC.

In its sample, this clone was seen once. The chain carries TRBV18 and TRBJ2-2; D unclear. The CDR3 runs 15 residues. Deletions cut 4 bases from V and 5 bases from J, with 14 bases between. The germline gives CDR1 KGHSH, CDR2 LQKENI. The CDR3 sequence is CASSQARDPTGELFF. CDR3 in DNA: TGTGCCAGCTCACAAGCTAGAGACCCAACCGGGGAGCTGTTTTTT.

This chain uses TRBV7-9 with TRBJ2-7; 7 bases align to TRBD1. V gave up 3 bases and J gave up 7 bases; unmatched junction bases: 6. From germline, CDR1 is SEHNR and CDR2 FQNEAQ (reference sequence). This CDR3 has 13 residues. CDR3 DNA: TGTGCCAGCAGCTTCCTAGACAGGGAAGAGCAGTACTTC. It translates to CASSFLDREEQYF.

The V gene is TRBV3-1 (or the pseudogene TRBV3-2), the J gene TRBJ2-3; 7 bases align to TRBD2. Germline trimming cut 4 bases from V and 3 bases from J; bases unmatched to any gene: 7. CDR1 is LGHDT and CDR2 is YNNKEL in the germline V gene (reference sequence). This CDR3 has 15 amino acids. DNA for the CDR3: TGTGCCAGCAGCCCCGGGGGGTTCGGTACAGATACGCAGTATTTT. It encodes CASSPGGFGTDTQYF.

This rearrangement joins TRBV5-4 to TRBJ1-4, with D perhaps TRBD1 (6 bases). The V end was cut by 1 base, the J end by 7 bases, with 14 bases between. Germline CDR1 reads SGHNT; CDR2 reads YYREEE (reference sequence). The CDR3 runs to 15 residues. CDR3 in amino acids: CASSLSYRDGEKLFF. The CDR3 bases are TGTGCCAGCAGCTTGTCGTACAGGGATGGTGAAAAACTGTTTTTT.

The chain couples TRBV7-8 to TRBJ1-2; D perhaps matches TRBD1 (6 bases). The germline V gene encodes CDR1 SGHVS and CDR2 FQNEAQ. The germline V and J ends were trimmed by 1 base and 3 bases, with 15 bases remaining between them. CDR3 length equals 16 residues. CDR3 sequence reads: CASSLGGPGEHYGYTF. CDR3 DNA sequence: TGTGCCAGCAGCTTAGGCGGGCCAGGGGAGCACTATGGCTACACCTTC.

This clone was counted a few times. The CDR3 nucleotides read TGTGCCACTAATAGCGGGAGTGACACCGGGGAGCTGTTTTTT. This gives the protein CATNSGSDTGELFF. The V call is TRBV2, the J call TRBJ2-2, with 9 bases that match TRBD2. This CDR3 comprises 14 residues. The ends lost 10 bases at V and 3 bases at J; junction bases unmatched: 6. The germline CDR1 and CDR2 sequences are SNHLY and FYNNEI.

CDR3 amino acids: CASSQQGTYGYTF. Here the CDR3 DNA reads TGCGCCAGCAGCCAGCAGGGGACCTATGGCTACACCTTC. The rearrangement joins TRBV4-1 to TRBJ1-2, with a weak D call TRBD1 (6 bases). Germline V gene sequence: CDR1 MGHRA, CDR2 YSYEKL. The ends were cut back, 3 bases at V and 4 bases at J, with 9 bases in the middle. The CDR3 is 13 residues long.

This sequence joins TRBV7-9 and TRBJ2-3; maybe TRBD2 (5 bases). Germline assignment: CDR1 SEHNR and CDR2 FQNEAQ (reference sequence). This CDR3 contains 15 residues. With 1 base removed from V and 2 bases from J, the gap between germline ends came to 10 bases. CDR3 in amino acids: CASSLDGGVTDTQYF. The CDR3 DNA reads TGTGCCAGCAGCTTAGACGGAGGAGTCACAGATACGCAGTATTTT.

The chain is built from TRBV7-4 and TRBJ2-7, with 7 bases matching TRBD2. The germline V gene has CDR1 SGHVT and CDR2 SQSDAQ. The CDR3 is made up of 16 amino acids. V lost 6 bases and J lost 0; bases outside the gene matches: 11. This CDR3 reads CASSRSLRGSSYEQYF. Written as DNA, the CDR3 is TGTGCCAGCAGTCGTTCTTTGCGGGGGAGCTCCTACGAGCAGTACTTC.

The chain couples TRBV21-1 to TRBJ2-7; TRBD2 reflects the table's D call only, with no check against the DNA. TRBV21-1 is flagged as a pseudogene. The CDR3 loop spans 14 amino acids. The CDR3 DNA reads TGTGCGACAGCACATGGCGGGGCCCCAAACGAGCAGTACTTC. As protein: CATAHGGAPNEQYF.

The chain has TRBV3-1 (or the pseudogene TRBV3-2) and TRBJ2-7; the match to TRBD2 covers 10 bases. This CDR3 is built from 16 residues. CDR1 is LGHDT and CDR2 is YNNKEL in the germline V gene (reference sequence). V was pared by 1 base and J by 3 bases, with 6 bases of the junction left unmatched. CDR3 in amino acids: CASSQGGSSGSYEQYF. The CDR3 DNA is TGTGCCAGCAGCCAAGGCGGGTCTAGCGGGAGCTACGAGCAGTACTTC.

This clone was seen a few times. The chain's CDR3 is CASSLGVTSGVFGDTQYF. The CDR3 DNA sequence: TGTGCCAGCAGCTTGGGGGTGACTAGCGGGGTATTCGGCGATACGCAGTATTTT. The chain combines TRBV11-2 with TRBJ2-3; 11 nucleotides align to TRBD2. V was clipped by 3 bases and J by 6 bases; unmatched bases: 14. This CDR3 is built from 18 residues. The germline V gene has CDR1 SGHAT and CDR2 FQNNGV.

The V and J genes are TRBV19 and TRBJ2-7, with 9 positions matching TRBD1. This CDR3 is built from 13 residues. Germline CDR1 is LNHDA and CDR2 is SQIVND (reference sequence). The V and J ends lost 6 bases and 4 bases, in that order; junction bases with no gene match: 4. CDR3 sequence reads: CASRQGARYEQYF. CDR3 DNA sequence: TGTGCCAGTAGACAGGGGGCGCGTTACGAGCAGTACTTC.

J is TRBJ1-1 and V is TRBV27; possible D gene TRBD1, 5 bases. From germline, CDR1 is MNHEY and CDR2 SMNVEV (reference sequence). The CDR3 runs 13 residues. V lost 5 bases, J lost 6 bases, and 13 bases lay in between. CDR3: CASSHSWDSEAFF. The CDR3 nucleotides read TGTGCCAGCAGTCATTCCTGGGACTCTGAAGCTTTCTTT.

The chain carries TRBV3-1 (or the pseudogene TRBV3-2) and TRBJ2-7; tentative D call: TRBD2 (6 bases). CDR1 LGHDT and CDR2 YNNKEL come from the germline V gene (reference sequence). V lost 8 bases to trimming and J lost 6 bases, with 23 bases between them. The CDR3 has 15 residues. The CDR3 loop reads CASATGVDRQREQYF. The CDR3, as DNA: TGTGCCAGCGCCACGGGGGTCGACAGACAACGCGAGCAGTACTTC.

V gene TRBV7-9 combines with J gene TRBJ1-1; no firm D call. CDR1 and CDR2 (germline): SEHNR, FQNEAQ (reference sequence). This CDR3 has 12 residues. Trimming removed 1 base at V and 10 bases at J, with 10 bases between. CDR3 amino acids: CASSLDAHPAFF. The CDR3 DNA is TGTGCCAGCAGCTTAGATGCACACCCAGCTTTCTTT.

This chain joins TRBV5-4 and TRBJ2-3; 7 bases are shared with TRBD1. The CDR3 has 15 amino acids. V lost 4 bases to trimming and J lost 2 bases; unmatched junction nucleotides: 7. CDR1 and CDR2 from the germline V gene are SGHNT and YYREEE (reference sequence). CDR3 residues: CASSPRQGITDTQYF. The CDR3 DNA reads TGTGCCAGCAGCCCTCGACAGGGAATCACAGATACGCAGTATTTT.

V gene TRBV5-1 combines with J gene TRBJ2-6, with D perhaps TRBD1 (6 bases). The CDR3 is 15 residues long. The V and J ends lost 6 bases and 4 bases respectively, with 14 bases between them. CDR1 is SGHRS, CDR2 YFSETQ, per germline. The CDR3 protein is CASTEQGAGANVLTF. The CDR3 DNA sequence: TGCGCCAGCACCGAACAGGGTGCCGGGGCCAACGTCCTGACTTTC.

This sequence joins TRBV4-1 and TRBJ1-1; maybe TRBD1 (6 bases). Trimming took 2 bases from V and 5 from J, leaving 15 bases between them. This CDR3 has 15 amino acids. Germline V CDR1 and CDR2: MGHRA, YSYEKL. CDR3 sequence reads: CASSQRAGDLTEAFF. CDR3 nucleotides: TGCGCCAGCAGCCAAAGGGCAGGGGATTTAACTGAAGCTTTCTTT.

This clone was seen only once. The CDR3 DNA sequence: TGTGCCACCAGTGTTGGGCGGGAGAGGGCAGATACGCAGTATTTT. Its protein product is CATSVGRERADTQYF. The rearrangement uses TRBV24-1 and TRBJ2-3; 7 positions match TRBD2. Trimming took 5 bases from V and 4 from J; bases not matched to a gene: 8. The V gene's germline CDR1 is KGHDR and CDR2 SFDVKD. This CDR3 is built from 15 residues.